Listed here are 22 T cell receptor beta chains from one sample, sequenced in a study of post-analysis software for immune sequencing data. Unique molecular identifiers featured in each of the TCR beta cDNA libraries. TCRdb re-called the PCR reads through MiXCR, storing one row per CDR3 protein. The sample yields fewer than 600,000 distinct CDR3 sequences, 45% seen once. Their antigens remain unidentified. Regarding the study as a whole: Four to six TRBV segments (TRBV5-6, TRBV5-1 and TRBV20-1 among them) occurred more frequently in patients than in controls.

The sample consisted of blood. These TCRs come from a girl between 5 and 17 years old with multiple sclerosis.

The V call is TRBV20-1, the J call TRBJ2-1; tentative D call: TRBD2 (5 bases). The CDR3 is made up of 16 amino acids. V lost 3 bases and J lost 0, with 15 bases in between. The V gene's germline CDR1 is DFQATT and CDR2 SNEGSKA (reference sequence). The CDR3 region is CSARDRRASSYNEQFF. In DNA, the CDR3 is TGCAGTGCTAGGGATCGGCGGGCGAGCTCCTACAATGAGCAGTTCTTC.

The rearrangement uses TRBV2 and TRBJ2-5; D remains ambiguous. The DNA end is more similar to TRBJ2-7, so the J call may be wrong. Germline assignment: CDR1 SNHLY and CDR2 FYNNEI. The CDR3 loop spans 12 amino acids. CDR3 coding DNA: TGTGCCAGCATCCTAAACGGCGACGAGCAGTACTTC. Encoded protein: CASILNGDEQYF.

The sample holds a few counts of this clonotype. The chain carries TRBV6-2 or TRBV6-3 and TRBJ2-5; 8 bases map to TRBD2. This CDR3 is built from 15 residues. J was trimmed by 4 bases and V by 0 bases; bases with no gene match: 4. Germline CDR1 is MNHEY and CDR2 is SVGEGT. CDR3 bases: TGTGCCAGCAGTTACTCGATCGGGAGGGCAGAGACCCAGTACTTC. Encoded protein: CASSYSIGRAETQYF.

The chain recombines TRBV29-1 with TRBJ1-1, with 7 bases aligning to TRBD1. In germline, CDR1 is SQVTM, CDR2 ANQGSEA. The CDR3 has 13 amino acids. Trimming cost V 3 bases and J 1 base; bases outside gene matches: 2. The CDR3 sequence: CSVEGQTNTEAFF. In DNA form, the CDR3 reads TGCAGCGTTGAGGGACAGACGAACACTGAAGCTTTCTTT.

J is TRBJ2-7 and V is TRBV29-1; D is ambiguous. V was cut by 5 bases and J by 2 bases, with 13 bases left in between. The CDR3 spans 13 residues. The V gene's germline CDR1 is SQVTM and CDR2 ANQGSEA. CDR3 sequence (DNA): TGCAGCGTTACCTCCAGGTTCCCCTACGAGCAGTACTTC. Protein product: CSVTSRFPYEQYF.

The rearrangement links TRBV4-1 to TRBJ1-1; no definite D call. Germline V CDR1 and CDR2: MGHRA, YSYEKL. V was clipped by 0 bases and J by 1 base, with 9 bases between them. This CDR3 is 15 amino acids long. The CDR3 loop is CASSQDLGKNTEAFF. DNA of the CDR3: TGCGCCAGCAGCCAAGATCTGGGAAAGAACACTGAAGCTTTCTTT.

V usage is TRBV7-9 and J usage is TRBJ2-5; no reliable D call. The CDR3 is 16 amino acids. V lost 3 bases and J 2 bases, leaving 16 bases between the germline ends. Germline V CDR1 and CDR2: SEHNR, FQNEAQ (reference sequence). The CDR3 sequence is CASSFPRGVSQETQYF. The CDR3 DNA is TGTGCCAGCAGCTTCCCTCGTGGGGTTTCTCAAGAGACCCAGTACTTC. The whole variable domain, remainder taken from reference TRBV7-9 and TRBJ2-5, is DTGVSQNPRHKITKRGQNVTFRCDPISEHNRLYWYRQTLGQGPEFLTYFQNEAQLEKSRLLSDRFSAERPKGSFSTLEIQRTEQGDSAMYLCASSFPRGVSQETQYFGPGTRLLVL.

This clonotype was counted a few times. The chain carries TRBV28 and TRBJ2-7, with 7 positions matching TRBD2. Germline trimming cut 8 bases from V and 4 bases from J; bases unmatched to any gene: 11. Germline V CDR1 and CDR2: MDHEN, SYDVKM. CDR3 length equals 14 residues. The CDR3 region is CASSTSPGGYEQYF. As DNA, the CDR3 is TGTGCCAGCTCAACAAGCCCCGGGGGGTACGAGCAGTACTTC.

This chain uses TRBV7-8 with TRBJ1-3; 8 nucleotides line up with TRBD1. With V trimmed by 5 bases and J by 0 bases, 9 bases remained unmatched. CDR1 is SGHVS and CDR2 is FQNEAQ in the germline V gene. The CDR3 runs to 17 residues. The chain's CDR3 is CASSPRTGTNSGNTIYF. CDR3 sequence (DNA): TGTGCCAGCAGCCCTCGGACAGGGACGAACTCTGGAAACACCATATATTTT. The complete variable domain, with remaining parts taken from reference TRBV7-8 and TRBJ1-3, reads GAGVSQSPRYKVAKRGQDVALRCDPISGHVSLFWYQQALGQGPEFLTYFQNEAQLDKSGLPSDRFFAERPEGSVSTLKIQRTQQEDSAVYLCASSPRTGTNSGNTIYFGEGSWLTVV.

The genes are TRBV7-2 and TRBJ2-4, with TRBD2 as a possible D gene (5 bases). Between the trimmed V and J ends, which lost 4 bases and 13 bases, there was a span of 23 bases. This CDR3 has 15 residues. CDR1 and CDR2 (germline): SGHTA, FQGNSA. As DNA, the CDR3 is TGTGCCAGCAGCTACCAAGCGGAATTCACCTACGGGCAGTACTTC. This sequence encodes CASSYQAEFTYGQYF.

The rearrangement joins TRBV7-9 to TRBJ1-2; 7 bases agree with TRBD1. The CDR3 is made up of 14 amino acids. Trimming removed 5 bases from V and 6 bases from J; junction bases left unmatched: 9. Germline V gives CDR1 SEHNR, CDR2 FQNEAQ (reference sequence). Here the CDR3 DNA reads TGTGCCAGCAGCCTACCGGGACAGCACCATGGCTACACCTTC. Translated: CASSLPGQHHGYTF.

V usage is TRBV11-3 and J usage is TRBJ2-3, with 7 bases aligning to TRBD1. The V and J ends lost 5 bases and 4 bases, in that order; junction bases with no gene match: 6. This CDR3 region has 14 residues. In germline, CDR1 is SGHNT, CDR2 YENEEA. This CDR3 is CASSTGQAADTQYF. The CDR3, as DNA: TGTGCCAGCAGCACAGGACAGGCGGCAGATACGCAGTATTTT.

This sequence joins TRBV4-2 and TRBJ2-3; 10 bases match TRBD2. Unmatched junction bases numbered 11, after V lost 7 bases and J lost 4 bases. The CDR3 covers 16 residues. Germline assignment: CDR1 LGHNA and CDR2 YNFKEQ. The CDR3 nucleotides are TGTGCCAGCACTCCCGCACCTAGCGGGAGAGCAGATACGCAGTATTTT. This translates into CASTPAPSGRADTQYF.

This clonotype showed up just a few times. This chain links TRBV4-1 with TRBJ2-7; no firm D call. This CDR3 is built from 14 residues. The V gene lost 3 bases and the J gene lost 0 bases, with 9 bases spanning the gap. Germline CDR1 reads MGHRA; CDR2 reads YSYEKL. CDR3: CASSHVSSSYEQYF. The CDR3 DNA is TGCGCCAGCAGCCATGTTAGCAGCTCCTACGAGCAGTACTTC.

Ten or more counts support this clonotype. The rearrangement links TRBV28 to TRBJ2-7, with 10 bases aligning to TRBD2. The length of the CDR3 is 15 residues. With 3 bases clipped from V and 0 bases from J, the junction kept 2 bases outside the gene matches. Germline CDR1 MDHEN, CDR2 SYDVKM. This CDR3 reads CASSLVAGGSYEQYF. The CDR3 nucleotides read TGTGCCAGCAGTTTGGTAGCGGGAGGCTCCTACGAGCAGTACTTC.

This clonotype occurred a few times. This sequence joins TRBV7-2 and TRBJ2-7; 7 bases agree with TRBD1. The tail of the sequence fits TRBJ2-4 better, so the J call may be wrong. This CDR3 is built from 14 residues. In germline, CDR1 is SGHTA, CDR2 FQGNSA. The CDR3 reads CASSLVTGENIQYF. The CDR3 DNA follows: TGTGCCAGCAGCTTAGTAACAGGGGAAAACATTCAGTACTTC.

For the CDR3, the DNA is TGTGCCAGCGGAGTTCGGGCTATGAACACTGAAGCTTTCTTT. Amino acid sequence: CASGVRAMNTEAFF. The chain links TRBV7-8 to TRBJ1-1; no definite D call. Germline V lookup: CDR1 SGHVS, CDR2 FQNEAQ. This CDR3 region has 14 residues. V was cut by 8 bases and J by 0 bases, with 13 bases left in between.

This clonotype was detected once. The junction shows a germline mismatch at one end, possibly a read error. The chain couples TRBV7-8 to TRBJ1-4; TRBD1 matches 11 bases. This CDR3 is 21 amino acids long. CDR1 is SGHVS, CDR2 FQNEAQ, per germline. CDR3 sequence reads: CACSFTNRDRGISATNEKLFF. The CDR3 nucleotides are TGTGCCTGCAGCTTCACTAACCGGGACAGGGGGATATCGGCAACTAATGAAAAACTGTTTTTT.

The chain couples TRBV7-9 to TRBJ2-3; D unclear. With 0 bases removed from V and 5 bases from J, the gap between germline ends came to 12 bases. CDR3 size: 15 residues. Looked up from germline, CDR1 is SEHNR and CDR2 is FQNEAQ (reference sequence). The CDR3 region is CASSLAPLTEDTQYF. As DNA, the CDR3 is TGTGCCAGCAGCTTAGCCCCCCTCACGGAAGATACGCAGTATTTT.

There are a few counts of this clonotype. The chain joins TRBV7-2 to TRBJ2-5; TRBD2 matches 14 bases. The CDR3 contains 17 residues. The J segment lost 4 bases and the V segment lost 5 bases, leaving 9 bases of the junction unmatched. Germline V gene lookup returns CDR1 SGHTA and CDR2 FQGNSA. CDR3 bases: TGTGCCAGCAGCCTCGGGACTAGCGGGAGCTTCGGAGAGACCCAGTACTTC. Translation gives CASSLGTSGSFGETQYF. Full variable domain (remainder filled in from reference TRBV7-2 and TRBJ2-5): GAGVSQSPSNKVTEKGKDVELRCDPISGHTALYWYRQSLGQGLEFLIYFQGNSAPDKSGLPSDRFSAERTGGSVSTLTIQRTQQEDSAVYLCASSLGTSGSFGETQYFGPGTRLLVL.

V usage is TRBV5-1 and J usage is TRBJ2-1; perhaps TRBD2 as D (5 bases). The CDR3 contains 15 residues. Per germline, CDR1 SGHRS and CDR2 YFSETQ. Trimming shortened V by 4 bases and J by 0 bases, and 11 bases separated the two germline ends. DNA of the CDR3: TGCGCCAGCAGCGTAGCGTACCTCTCCTACAATGAGCAGTTCTTC. As protein: CASSVAYLSYNEQFF.

The chain combines TRBV4-2 with TRBJ2-1; no definite D call. With 0 bases removed from V and 5 bases from J, the gap between germline ends came to 14 bases. Germline lookup yields CDR1 LGHNA and CDR2 YNFKEQ. The CDR3 is 16 residues long. In nucleotides, the CDR3 is TGTGCCAGCAGCCAAGATATACCCAACCGCCACAATGAGCAGTTCTTC. Translated, it gives CASSQDIPNRHNEQFF.